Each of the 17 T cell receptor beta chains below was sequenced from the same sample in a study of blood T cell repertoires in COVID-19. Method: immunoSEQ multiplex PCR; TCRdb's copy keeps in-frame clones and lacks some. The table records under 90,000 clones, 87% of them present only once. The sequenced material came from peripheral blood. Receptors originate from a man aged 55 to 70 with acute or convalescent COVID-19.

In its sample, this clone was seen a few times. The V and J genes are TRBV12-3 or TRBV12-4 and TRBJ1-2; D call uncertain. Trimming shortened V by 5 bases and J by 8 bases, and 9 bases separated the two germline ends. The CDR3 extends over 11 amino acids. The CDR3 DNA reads TGTGCCAGCAGTGTTGTGGGCGGCTACACCTTC. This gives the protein CASSVVGGYTF.

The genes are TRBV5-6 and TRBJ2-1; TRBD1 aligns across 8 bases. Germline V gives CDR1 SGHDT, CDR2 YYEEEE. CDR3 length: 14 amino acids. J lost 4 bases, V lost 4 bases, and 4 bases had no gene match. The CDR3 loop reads CASSNDRGYNEQFF. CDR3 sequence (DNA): TGTGCCAGCAGCAATGACAGGGGTTACAATGAGCAGTTCTTC.

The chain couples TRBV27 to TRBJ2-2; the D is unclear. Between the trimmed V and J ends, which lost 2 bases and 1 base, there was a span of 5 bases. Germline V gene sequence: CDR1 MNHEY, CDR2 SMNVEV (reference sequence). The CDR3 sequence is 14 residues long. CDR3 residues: CASSLTRNTGELFF. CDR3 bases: TGTGCCAGCAGTTTAACACGGAACACCGGGGAGCTGTTTTTT.

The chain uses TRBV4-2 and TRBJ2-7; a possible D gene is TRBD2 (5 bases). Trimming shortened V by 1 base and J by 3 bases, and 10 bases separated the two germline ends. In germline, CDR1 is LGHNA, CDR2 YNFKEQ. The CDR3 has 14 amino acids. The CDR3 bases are TGTGCCAGCAGCCAAGGGACTCTAATCTACGAGCAGTACTTC. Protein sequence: CASSQGTLIYEQYF.

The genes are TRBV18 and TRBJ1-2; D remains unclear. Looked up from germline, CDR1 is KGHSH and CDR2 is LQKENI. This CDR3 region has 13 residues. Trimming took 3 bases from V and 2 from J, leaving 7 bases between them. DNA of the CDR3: TGTGCCAGCTCACCGTCACAAAACTATGGCTACACCTTC. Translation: CASSPSQNYGYTF.

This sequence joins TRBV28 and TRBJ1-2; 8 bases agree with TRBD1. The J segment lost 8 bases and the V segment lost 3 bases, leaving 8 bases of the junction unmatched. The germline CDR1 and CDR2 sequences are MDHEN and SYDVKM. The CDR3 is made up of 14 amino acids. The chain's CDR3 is CASSLEDRAHGYTF. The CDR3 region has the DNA TGTGCCAGCAGTTTGGAGGACAGGGCGCACGGCTACACCTTC.

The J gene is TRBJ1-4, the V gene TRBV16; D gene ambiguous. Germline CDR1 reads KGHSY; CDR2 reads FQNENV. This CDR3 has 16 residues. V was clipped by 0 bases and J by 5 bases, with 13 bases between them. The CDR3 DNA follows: TGTGCCAGCAGCCAATCTATTATAAACAACAATGAAAAACTGTTTTTT. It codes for CASSQSIINNNEKLFF.

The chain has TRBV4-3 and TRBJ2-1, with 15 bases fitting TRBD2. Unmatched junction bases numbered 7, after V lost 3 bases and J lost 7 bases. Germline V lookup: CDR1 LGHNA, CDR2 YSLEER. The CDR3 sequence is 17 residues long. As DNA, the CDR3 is TGCGCCAGCAGCCAGGGACTAGCGGGGGGCTCCCGGAATGAGCAGTTCTTC. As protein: CASSQGLAGGSRNEQFF.

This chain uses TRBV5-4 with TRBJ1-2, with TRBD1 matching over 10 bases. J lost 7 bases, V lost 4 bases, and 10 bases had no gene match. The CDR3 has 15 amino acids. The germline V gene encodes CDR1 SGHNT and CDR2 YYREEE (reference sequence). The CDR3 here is CASSPRDRGAAGYTF. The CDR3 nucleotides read TGTGCCAGCAGCCCCCGGGACAGGGGTGCGGCTGGCTACACCTTC.

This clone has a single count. CDR3 amino acids: CAIRSGTSDNEQFF. The CDR3 DNA sequence: TGTGCCATCAGATCCGGGACTAGCGACAATGAGCAGTTCTTC. The V and J genes are TRBV10-3 and TRBJ2-1; TRBD2 aligns across 10 bases. V dropped 6 bases and J dropped 5; count of bases not matched to a gene: 4. This CDR3 comprises 14 residues. Germline loops: CDR1 ENHRY, CDR2 SYGVKD.

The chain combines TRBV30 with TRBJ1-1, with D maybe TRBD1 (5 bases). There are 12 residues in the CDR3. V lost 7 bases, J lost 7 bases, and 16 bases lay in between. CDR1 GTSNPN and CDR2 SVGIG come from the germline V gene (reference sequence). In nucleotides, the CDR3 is TGTGCCTCAGGGCAGGGCCGTCGTGAAGCTTTCTTT. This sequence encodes CASGQGRREAFF.

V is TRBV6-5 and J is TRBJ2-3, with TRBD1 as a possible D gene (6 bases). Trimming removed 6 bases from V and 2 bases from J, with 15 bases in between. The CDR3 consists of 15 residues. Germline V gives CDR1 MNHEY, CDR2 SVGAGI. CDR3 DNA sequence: TGTGCCAGCAGGAACCGGGACATAACCACAGATACGCAGTATTTT. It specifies CASRNRDITTDTQYF.

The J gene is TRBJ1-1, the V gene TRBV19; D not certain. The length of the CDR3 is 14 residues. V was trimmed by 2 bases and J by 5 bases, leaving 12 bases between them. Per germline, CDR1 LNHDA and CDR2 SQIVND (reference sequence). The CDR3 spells CASSIRTTETEAFF. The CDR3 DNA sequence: TGTGCCAGTAGTATACGCACGACGGAGACTGAAGCTTTCTTT. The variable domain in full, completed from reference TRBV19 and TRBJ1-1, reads DGGITQSPKYLFRKEGQNVTLSCEQNLNHDAMYWYRQDPGQGLRLIYYSQIVNDFQKGDIAEGYSVSREKKESFPLTVTSAQKNPTAFYLCASSIRTTETEAFFGQGTRLTVV.

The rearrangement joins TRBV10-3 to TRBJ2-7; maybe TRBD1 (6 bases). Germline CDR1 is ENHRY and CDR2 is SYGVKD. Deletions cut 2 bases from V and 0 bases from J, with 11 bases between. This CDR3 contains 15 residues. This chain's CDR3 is CAISEGQGPSYEQYF. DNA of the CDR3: TGTGCCATCAGTGAGGGCCAGGGGCCCTCCTACGAGCAGTACTTC.

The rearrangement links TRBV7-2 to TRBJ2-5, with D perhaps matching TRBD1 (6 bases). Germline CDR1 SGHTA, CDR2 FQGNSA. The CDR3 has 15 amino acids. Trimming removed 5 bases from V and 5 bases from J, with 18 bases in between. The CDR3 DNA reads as TGTGCCAGCAGCCTTGGGGCTAGCAGGGGCGAGACCCAGTACTTC. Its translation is CASSLGASRGETQYF.

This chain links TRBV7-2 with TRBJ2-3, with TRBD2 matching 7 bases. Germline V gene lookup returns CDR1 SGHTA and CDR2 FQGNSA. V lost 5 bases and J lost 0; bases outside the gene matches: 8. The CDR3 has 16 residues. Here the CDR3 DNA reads TGTGCCAGCAGCCAACGTGAGCGGGGAAGCACAGATACGCAGTATTTT. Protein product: CASSQRERGSTDTQYF.

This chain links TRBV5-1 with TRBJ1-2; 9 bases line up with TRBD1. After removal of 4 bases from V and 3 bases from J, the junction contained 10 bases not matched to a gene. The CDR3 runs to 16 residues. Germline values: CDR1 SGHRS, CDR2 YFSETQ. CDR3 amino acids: CASSIAGTGYDYGYTF. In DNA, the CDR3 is TGCGCCAGCAGCATAGCCGGGACAGGGTACGACTATGGCTACACCTTC.